A selection of T cell receptor beta chains follows, all from one sample in a study of CD8 T cells in Susac syndrome. MiXCR, applied by TCRdb to the immunoSEQ multiplex PCR reads, yields one record per CDR3 protein. The sample lists more than 150,000 distinct CDR3 sequences, just under 95% occurring once. The sample consisted of CD8+ T cells from PBMCs. All receptors come from a human donor with multiple sclerosis. Each CDR3 is given with its conserved first and last residue. The D gene is left open where the match is weak. The size entry is marked missing in some rows and otherwise reads once, few, many or a size class.

J gene,D gene,clone size,V gene,CDR3 protein,CDR3 DNA
TRBJ2-7,TRBD2,NA,TRBV12-3/TRBV12-4,CASSSSGVGSYEQYF,TGTGCCAGCAGCTCGAGCGGGGTTGGCTCCTACGAGCAGTACTTC
TRBJ2-1,NA,NA,TRBV7-9,CASSVRENEQFF,TGTGCCAGCAGCGTCAGGGAAAATGAGCAGTTCTTC
TRBJ1-5,NA,NA,TRBV9,CASSAPGTNQPQHF,TGTGCCAGCAGCGCGCCGGGAACCAATCAGCCCCAGCATTTT
TRBJ2-1,TRBD1,NA,TRBV30,CACSGQGPYNEQFF,TGTGCCTGTTCGGGACAGGGCCCCTACAATGAGCAGTTCTTC
TRBJ1-2,NA,few,TRBV27,CASSSGRYGYTF,TGTGCCAGCAGTTCCGGCCGGTATGGCTACACCTTC
TRBJ2-5,NA,once,TRBV20-1,CSAPGTAGWETQYF,TGCAGTGCTCCTGGGACTGCAGGGTGGGAGACCCAGTACTTC
TRBJ1-1,NA,NA,TRBV27,CASKAPYMNTEAFF,TGTGCCAGCAAGGCTCCGTACATGAACACTGAAGCTTTCTTT
TRBJ2-2,NA,NA,TRBV9,CASYGRSQTGELFF,TGTGCCAGCTACGGGCGAAGTCAGACCGGGGAGCTGTTTTTT
TRBJ2-7,TRBD2,NA,TRBV20-1,CSARWEGYEQYF,TGCAGTGCTAGGTGGGAGGGATACGAGCAGTACTTC
TRBJ2-7,NA,NA,TRBV5-1,CASSLGRGSPTYEQYF,TGCGCCAGCAGCTTAGGGCGCGGGTCCCCAACCTACGAGCAGTACTTC
TRBJ1-5,NA,NA,TRBV20-1,CSARSREVSNQPQHF,TGCAGTGCTAGAAGCAGGGAGGTTAGCAATCAGCCCCAGCATTTT
TRBJ2-3,NA,NA,TRBV7-9,CASRQGTDTQYF,TGTGCCAGCAGACAAGGCACAGATACGCAGTATTTT
TRBJ2-5,TRBD2,NA,TRBV9,CASSLPSGGYETQYF,TGTGCCAGCAGCTTACCTAGCGGGGGGTACGAGACCCAGTACTTC
TRBJ1-1,NA,NA,TRBV9,CASSASLRGTEAFF,TGTGCCAGCAGCGCTTCACTTAGGGGCACTGAAGCTTTCTTT
TRBJ2-1,NA,NA,TRBV9,CASSVGSGDPEQFF,TGTGCCAGCAGCGTAGGGAGCGGAGACCCTGAGCAGTTCTTC
TRBJ2-7,NA,NA,TRBV7-9,CASTMGTYEQYF,TGTGCCAGCACGATGGGGACTTACGAGCAGTACTTC
TRBJ1-6,NA,once,TRBV5-1,CASSLESGQHNSPLHF,TGCGCCAGCAGCTTAGAATCAGGACAGCATAATTCACCCCTCCACTTT
TRBJ2-3,NA,few,TRBV27,CASRSSTDTQYF,TGTGCCAGCAGATCTAGCACAGATACGCAGTATTTT
TRBJ2-7,NA,NA,TRBV20-1,CSARDPQGTEQYF,TGCAGTGCTAGAGATCCCCAGGGTACCGAGCAGTACTTC
TRBJ1-1,NA,NA,TRBV19,CASSIESSWGPTEAFF,TGTGCCAGTAGTATAGAATCCTCATGGGGACCCACTGAAGCTTTCTTT
TRBJ2-5,NA,NA,TRBV3-1,CASSQEGDHQETQYF,TGTGCCAGCAGCCAAGAGGGGGACCACCAAGAGACCCAGTACTTC
TRBJ1-6,TRBD1,NA,TRBV11-1,CASSPSRQGADSPLHF,TGTGCCAGCAGCCCATCCCGACAGGGGGCAGATTCACCCCTCCACTTT
TRBJ2-5,TRBD1,NA,TRBV5-6,CASSSWTGEETQYF,TGTGCCAGCAGCTCCTGGACAGGTGAAGAGACCCAGTACTTC
TRBJ1-2,NA,NA,TRBV7-9,CASSLQTTEINYGYTF,TGTGCCAGCAGCCTCCAAACGACAGAGATTAACTATGGCTACACCTTC
TRBJ2-6,TRBD1,NA,TRBV7-9,CASSSLRDSRSGANVLTF,TGTGCCAGCAGCTCCTTACGGGACAGCCGCTCTGGGGCCAACGTCCTGACTTTC
TRBJ2-7,NA,few,TRBV13,CASSQGKGYEQYF,TGTGCCAGCAGCCAAGGGAAGGGCTACGAGCAGTACTTC
TRBJ2-1,NA,NA,TRBV5-8,CASTLTGVGSYNEQFF,TGTGCCAGCACCCTGACCGGGGTTGGCTCCTACAATGAGCAGTTCTTC
TRBJ1-2,NA,NA,TRBV20-1,CSARDGPRGYTF,TGCAGTGCTAGAGATGGACCGCGGGGCTACACCTTC
TRBJ1-1,NA,NA,TRBV28,CASSLMGGTEAFF,TGTGCCAGCAGTTTAATGGGGGGCACTGAAGCTTTCTTT
TRBJ2-1,NA,few,TRBV7-9,CASRATNEQFF,TGTGCCAGCAGGGCAACCAATGAGCAGTTCTTC
TRBJ1-1,TRBD1,NA,TRBV29-1,CSGGTANRHTEAFF,TGCAGCGGAGGGACAGCTAACCGGCACACTGAAGCTTTCTTT
TRBJ2-3,TRBD2,NA,TRBV9,CASSPYTSGGSTDTQYF,TGTGCCAGCAGCCCCTACACTAGCGGGGGGTCGACAGATACGCAGTATTTT
TRBJ2-7,NA,few,TRBV20-1,CSARELTASYEQYF,TGCAGTGCCAGGGAATTGACAGCCTCCTACGAGCAGTACTTC
TRBJ1-1,NA,once,TRBV20-1,CSAKEQAFF,TGCAGTGCTAAAGAACAGGCTTTCTTT
TRBJ2-1,TRBD2,NA,TRBV28,CASSSLAETLGNEQFF,TGTGCCAGCAGTTCCCTAGCGGAGACCCTCGGGAATGAGCAGTTCTTC
TRBJ1-1,NA,NA,TRBV5-6,CASSLDRWNTEAFF,TGTGCCAGCAGCTTGGATAGGTGGAACACTGAAGCTTTCTTT
TRBJ1-1,NA,NA,TRBV29-1,CSLTEGMNTEAFF,TGCAGCTTGACAGAAGGTATGAACACTGAAGCTTTCTTT
TRBJ1-2,NA,NA,TRBV27,CASSFAKSGGYTF,TGTGCCAGCAGTTTTGCAAAATCTGGTGGCTACACCTTC
TRBJ2-1,NA,NA,TRBV23-1,CASSQEQFF,TGCGCCAGCAGTCAGGAGCAGTTCTTC
TRBJ2-7,TRBD2,NA,TRBV29-1,CSVLSGGLSYEQYF,TGCAGCGTATTAAGCGGGGGGCTATCCTACGAGCAGTACTTC